These T cell receptor beta chains were read from a single sample in a study of TIL therapy for anti-PD-1-resistant metastatic lung cancer. The assay was immunoSEQ multiplex PCR, and TCRdb's table has in-frame clones only and misses some. There are tens of thousands of clones in the sample; roughly 79% occur only once, and almost 7.5% lies in the top ten. The sequenced sample was blood, obtained at baseline. The receptors shown here come from a person aged 30 to 80 with non-small cell lung cancer. Each CDR3 is given without its conserved first and last residue. Each record gives: V gene, CDR3 protein.

v_gene: TRBV6-1
CDR3aa: ASSGLAGARDTQY

v_gene: TRBV7-9
CDR3aa: ASSLNAGRQPQH

v_gene: TRBV18
CDR3aa: ASSPSGGERTEAF

v_gene: TRBV5-6
CDR3aa: ASSSSYTGLPSGNTIY

v_gene: TRBV15
CDR3aa: ATSRDKTANTEAF

v_gene: TRBV15
CDR3aa: ATSRVAGGSSYRSYEQY

v_gene: TRBV19
CDR3aa: ASSMVGTGANYGYT

v_gene: TRBV4-3
CDR3aa: ASSHDSTGELF

v_gene: TRBV5-6
CDR3aa: ASSLTVRGGGYT

v_gene: TRBV11-2
CDR3aa: ASSPSGREGGELF

v_gene: TRBV7-9
CDR3aa: ASRREQGRNYGYT

v_gene: TRBV2
CDR3aa: ASLGQGVTSPLH

v_gene: TRBV5-1
CDR3aa: ASSLAGASTDTQY

v_gene: TRBV15
CDR3aa: ATSEGGGRFTDTQY

v_gene: TRBV27
CDR3aa: ASSPGGGPVAYEQY

v_gene: TRBV6-5
CDR3aa: ASSYSRGSSGNTIY

v_gene: TRBV28
CDR3aa: ASRSHRREGHEQY

v_gene: TRBV7-9
CDR3aa: ASSLVATGSGNTIY

v_gene: TRBV28
CDR3aa: ASSFRGRGTEAF

v_gene: TRBV28
CDR3aa: ASSPLSLGEKLF

v_gene: TRBV2
CDR3aa: ATSLAISYEQY

v_gene: TRBV6-4
CDR3aa: ASSEGNTGELF

v_gene: TRBV6-5
CDR3aa: ASSSQQGTDEQY

v_gene: TRBV19
CDR3aa: ASTTPRGFATNEKLF

v_gene: TRBV14
CDR3aa: ASSWSQENTEAF

v_gene: TRBV11-2
CDR3aa: ASSRPGTGTLH

v_gene: TRBV5-6
CDR3aa: ASSLDYGTGGFYGYT

v_gene: TRBV28
CDR3aa: ASSLLGTRQPQH

v_gene: TRBV28
CDR3aa: ASSLRVDQPQH

v_gene: TRBV13
CDR3aa: ASSLEQGTDNEQY

v_gene: TRBV19
CDR3aa: ASSPTGGTDTQY

v_gene: TRBV5-4
CDR3aa: ASSLVTRGRGEQF